What follows are 7 T cell receptor beta chains derived from one specimen sequenced in a study of shared clonotypes between healthy human individuals. The repertoire was sequenced with immunoSEQ multiplex PCR; TCRdb's copy has only in-frame clones and lacks some. The sample has some 2.1 million clones, roughly 96% seen once. What was sequenced was naive CD4+ T cells sorted from blood. Noted subset: CD45RA+ positively selected. Receptors originate from a man aged 18 to 30 in good health.

This chain links TRBV7-8 with TRBJ1-3; 10 bases agree with TRBD1. The CDR3 has 16 amino acids. The ends lost 2 bases at V and 6 bases at J; junction bases unmatched: 7. From germline, CDR1 is SGHVS and CDR2 FQNEAQ. This chain's CDR3 is CASSLRGQGMENTIYF. The CDR3 bases are TGTGCCAGCAGCTTACGGGGACAGGGGATGGAAAACACCATATATTTT.

The rearrangement uses TRBV27 and TRBJ2-3; D may be TRBD2 (6 bases). Per germline, CDR1 MNHEY and CDR2 SMNVEV (reference sequence). The CDR3 has 18 amino acids. V dropped 6 bases and J dropped 0 bases, with 22 bases sitting between them. The CDR3 reads CASRRFRESFSSTDTQYF. CDR3 nucleotides: TGTGCCAGCAGACGTTTTCGGGAGTCCTTCTCTAGCACAGATACGCAGTATTTT.

The V gene is TRBV11-2, the J gene TRBJ1-6; the D gene is possibly TRBD1 (5 bases). Germline V CDR1 and CDR2: SGHAT, FQNNGV. Trimming removed 5 bases at V and 0 bases at J, with 11 bases between. The CDR3 runs 16 residues. CDR3 coding DNA: TGTGCCAGCAGCCCCAGGGTAGGCTCCTATAATTCACCCCTCCACTTT. It yields the protein CASSPRVGSYNSPLHF. The full variable domain, completed using reference TRBV11-2 and TRBJ1-6, is EAGVAQSPRYKIIEKRQSVAFWCNPISGHATLYWYQQILGQGPKLLIQFQNNGVVDDSQLPKDRFSAERLKGVDSTLKIQPAKLEDSAVYLCASSPRVGSYNSPLHFGNGTRLTVT.

Concerning this clone: At the DNA level, this CDR3 is encoded by other sequences in the same sample as well. The gene calls are TRBV6-1 and TRBJ2-3; tentative D call: TRBD2 (5 bases). Trimming removed 4 bases from V and 5 bases from J, with 7 bases in between. CDR3 length equals 12 residues. Germline CDR1 and CDR2: MNHNS and SASEGT. The CDR3 spells CASSARGDTQYF. Here the CDR3 DNA reads TGTGCCAGCAGTGCCCGGGGAGATACGCAGTATTTT.

The rearrangement joins TRBV9 to TRBJ2-2; 8 nucleotides match TRBD2. CDR1 and CDR2 (germline): SGDLS, YYNGEE. The CDR3 has 16 amino acids. J was trimmed by 5 bases and V by 4 bases; bases with no gene match: 10. CDR3 residues: CASSPRGAGVTGELFF. Here the CDR3 DNA reads TGTGCCAGCAGCCCTCGTGGAGCGGGAGTGACCGGGGAGCTGTTTTTT.

This clone was seen once. The chain combines TRBV25-1 with TRBJ2-7; 9 bases align to TRBD2. Trimming cost V 5 bases and J 4 bases; bases outside gene matches: 9. Germline CDR1 MGHDK, CDR2 SYGVNS. The CDR3 consists of 15 residues. In DNA form, the CDR3 reads TGTGCCAGCAGTCAGGGACTAGCATTGTCTTACGAGCAGTACTTC. As protein: CASSQGLALSYEQYF.

About this clone: Other DNA variants within this sample encode the same CDR3. This chain uses TRBV6-1 with TRBJ2-7, with 9 positions matching TRBD1. The CDR3 is 14 amino acids. V gave up 4 bases and J gave up 3 bases; unmatched junction bases: 4. Germline loops: CDR1 MNHNS, CDR2 SASEGT. The chain's CDR3 is CASSVGTGFYEQYF. DNA of the CDR3: TGTGCCAGCAGTGTCGGGACAGGGTTCTACGAGCAGTACTTC.